These 26 T cell receptor beta chains were all obtained from the same sample, sequenced in a study of blood T cell repertoires in COVID-19. Repertoires were generated with immunoSEQ multiplex PCR, while TCRdb's copy carries only in-frame clones and drops some. Counted here are more than 95,000 clones, around four fifths occurring once; the ten biggest clones make up approximately 12%. Specimen: peripheral blood. These receptors were obtained from a man aged 55 to 70 with acute or convalescent COVID-19.

The sample holds one count of this clone. This chain joins TRBV6-5 and TRBJ2-1, with unresolved D. V was trimmed by 6 bases and J by 7 bases, leaving 13 bases between them. This CDR3 comprises 13 residues. Germline CDR1 MNHEY, CDR2 SVGAGI. The CDR3 sequence: CASSRDIWNEQFF. The CDR3 region has the DNA TGTGCCAGCAGCCGTGACATTTGGAATGAGCAGTTCTTC.

The rearrangement joins TRBV15 to TRBJ1-1; a possible D gene is TRBD1 (6 bases). Germline lookup yields CDR1 LNHNV and CDR2 YYDKDF (reference sequence). This CDR3 comprises 15 residues. Trimming stripped 5 bases from V and 0 bases from J, with 13 bases between. The CDR3 reads CATSFRTALNTEAFF. The CDR3 coding sequence is TGTGCCACCAGCTTTCGGACAGCCTTGAACACTGAAGCTTTCTTT.

The chain is built from TRBV28 and TRBJ2-3; 10 nucleotides match TRBD1. The V and J ends lost 5 bases and 6 bases, in that order; junction bases with no gene match: 8. Germline values: CDR1 MDHEN, CDR2 SYDVKM. This CDR3 is 15 amino acids long. The CDR3 DNA sequence: TGTGCCAGCAGTCCCTCGGGACAGGGGTATGATACGCAGTATTTT. This translates into CASSPSGQGYDTQYF.

This rearrangement joins TRBV15 to TRBJ1-4; 8 bases agree with TRBD1. Germline V CDR1 and CDR2: LNHNV, YYDKDF (reference sequence). Unmatched junction bases numbered 6, after V lost 0 bases and J lost 15 bases. CDR3 length: 13 amino acids. CDR3 DNA: TGTGCCACCAGCAGAGAAAAAGACAGGGGATTGTTTTTT. Residues: CATSREKDRGLFF.

The V gene is TRBV2, the J gene TRBJ1-5, with D tentatively TRBD1 (5 bases). The germline V gene encodes CDR1 SNHLY and CDR2 FYNNEI. The CDR3 sequence is 12 residues long. V lost 8 bases and J lost 1, with 6 bases in between. DNA of the CDR3: TGTGCCAGCGCAGGGAGCAATCAGCCCCAGCATTTT. Protein: CASAGSNQPQHF.

The J gene is TRBJ2-7, the V gene TRBV7-9, with 7 bases matching TRBD1. The CDR3 has 13 amino acids. CDR1 is SEHNR, CDR2 FQNEAQ, per germline (reference sequence). Trimming cost V 3 bases and J 5 bases; bases outside gene matches: 4. The CDR3 DNA is TGTGCCAGCAGCTTTGACAGGGCCGACGAGCAGTACTTC. This sequence encodes CASSFDRADEQYF.

The chain uses TRBV30 and TRBJ1-5; D unresolved. The germline gives CDR1 GTSNPN, CDR2 SVGIG (reference sequence). With 4 bases removed from V and 0 bases from J, the gap between germline ends came to 10 bases. The CDR3 length is 14 residues. CDR3 in amino acids: CAWTPENSNQPQHF. DNA for the CDR3: TGTGCCTGGACGCCCGAGAATAGCAATCAGCCCCAGCATTTT. The full variable domain, with the rest looked up from reference TRBV30 and TRBJ1-5, is SQTIHQWPATLVQPVGSPLSLECTVEGTSNPNLYWYRQAAGRGLQLLFYSVGIGQISSEVPQNLSASRPQDRQFILSSKKLLLSDSGFYLCAWTPENSNQPQHFGDGTRLSIL.

The CDR3 DNA is TGTGCCAGCAGCTTAGGGGACAGGGTTGGCTATGGCTACACCTTC. Its protein product is CASSLGDRVGYGYTF. J is TRBJ1-2 and V is TRBV7-2; 9 nucleotides match TRBD1. The CDR3 runs to 15 residues. The germline gives CDR1 SGHTA, CDR2 FQGNSA. V shed 1 base and J 4 bases; nucleotides not matched to a gene: 4. Based on the CDR3 plus reference TRBV7-2 and TRBJ1-2, the full variable domain is GAGVSQSPSNKVTEKGKDVELRCDPISGHTALYWYRQSLGQGLEFLIYFQGNSAPDKSGLPSDRFSAERTGGSVSTLTIQRTQQEDSAVYLCASSLGDRVGYGYTFGSGTRLTVV.

CDR3 loop: CASSEVPSETQYF. CDR3 sequence (DNA): TGTGCCAGCTCCGAGGTACCTTCAGAGACCCAGTACTTC. This chain joins TRBV18 and TRBJ2-5; D call uncertain. The CDR3 has 13 amino acids. V was pared by 6 bases and J by 4 bases, with 12 bases between. From germline, CDR1 is KGHSH and CDR2 LQKENI.

J is TRBJ1-5 and V is TRBV27; D remains unclear. V was pared by 2 bases and J by 7 bases, with 15 bases between. Germline V gene lookup returns CDR1 MNHEY and CDR2 SMNVEV (reference sequence). CDR3 length: 15 amino acids. In DNA form, the CDR3 reads TGTGCCAGCAGTTTAGGCTCGGGGTTTAGGCAGCCCCAGCATTTT. Amino acid sequence: CASSLGSGFRQPQHF.

This clone has just a few counts. In nucleotides, the CDR3 is TGTGCCAGCAGCTCGCAGGGAGGGGCCAACGTCCTGACTTTC. Translating gives CASSSQGGANVLTF. The gene calls are TRBV7-2 and TRBJ2-6; tentatively, D is TRBD1 (5 bases). Germline CDR1 and CDR2: SGHTA and FQGNSA. Trimming cost V 4 bases and J 4 bases, with 8 bases left between them. CDR3 size: 14 residues.

The chain employs TRBV3-1 (or the pseudogene TRBV3-2) and TRBJ2-7, with D tentatively TRBD1 (5 bases). V lost 0 bases and J lost 5, with 11 bases in between. This CDR3 spans 14 amino acids. Per the germline V gene, CDR1 is LGHDT and CDR2 is YNNKEL (reference sequence). This CDR3 reads CASSQDTQGHEQYF. CDR3 nucleotides: TGTGCCAGCAGCCAAGATACGCAGGGCCACGAGCAGTACTTC.

This chain uses TRBV5-1 with TRBJ2-5, with TRBD1 identical over 9 bases. CDR3 length equals 14 residues. J was trimmed by 1 base and V by 3 bases; bases with no gene match: 1. The V gene's germline CDR1 is SGHRS and CDR2 YFSETQ. The CDR3 DNA follows: TGCGCCAGCAGCTCGACAGGGGGCCAAGAGACCCAGTACTTC. Residues: CASSSTGGQETQYF.

This chain connects TRBV6-2 or TRBV6-3 to TRBJ2-1, with D perhaps matching TRBD2 (5 bases). Trimming shortened V by 4 bases and J by 0 bases, and 16 bases separated the two germline ends. The germline V gene has CDR1 MNHEY and CDR2 SVGEGT. This CDR3 has 17 amino acids. The CDR3 sequence: CASSFWAPGDSYNEQFF. CDR3 DNA: TGTGCCAGCAGTTTCTGGGCCCCCGGGGACTCCTACAATGAGCAGTTCTTC.

This sequence joins TRBV28 and TRBJ1-1, with D possibly TRBD1 on 5 matching bases. The germline V gene has CDR1 MDHEN and CDR2 SYDVKM. The V and J ends lost 2 bases and 5 bases respectively, with 12 bases between them. This CDR3 has 14 residues. CDR3 loop: CASSLGPKGTEAFF. Written as DNA, the CDR3 is TGTGCCAGCAGTTTAGGGCCAAAGGGGACTGAAGCTTTCTTT. Drawing the rest from reference TRBV28 and TRBJ1-1, the complete variable domain is DVKVTQSSRYLVKRTGEKVFLECVQDMDHENMFWYRQDPGLGLRLIYFSYDVKMKEKGDIPEGYSVSREKKERFSLILESASTNQTSMYLCASSLGPKGTEAFFGQGTRLTVV.

The chain joins TRBV6-1 to TRBJ1-4; 7 bases are a match to TRBD1. J was trimmed by 8 bases and V by 2 bases; bases with no gene match: 14. Germline assignment: CDR1 MNHNS and CDR2 SASEGT. CDR3 size: 17 residues. CDR3 in amino acids: CASSETSHGDRVEKLFF. DNA for the CDR3: TGTGCCAGCAGTGAAACTTCCCACGGAGACAGGGTCGAAAAACTGTTTTTT.

This clone has only a few counts. J is TRBJ1-2 and V is TRBV6-5; 7 bases match TRBD1. CDR1 is MNHEY, CDR2 SVGAGI, per germline. The length of the CDR3 is 14 residues. Trimming cost V 7 bases and J 4 bases; bases outside gene matches: 9. CDR3 sequence reads: CASKGAGFSYGYTF. The CDR3 DNA reads TGTGCCAGCAAGGGGGCCGGGTTTAGCTATGGCTACACCTTC.

This clone was detected a few times. V is TRBV28 and J is TRBJ1-2, with 7 bases lining up with TRBD1. Per germline, CDR1 MDHEN and CDR2 SYDVKM. The ends lost 6 bases at V and 6 bases at J; junction bases unmatched: 7. The CDR3 has 13 residues. As DNA, the CDR3 is TGTGCCAGCAGAGGAGACAGGGTCGATGGCTACACCTTC. Protein: CASRGDRVDGYTF.

V is TRBV20-1 and J is TRBJ2-1; D is perhaps TRBD1 (5 bases). Trimming removed 3 bases at V and 4 bases at J, with 16 bases between. CDR3 size: 15 residues. The germline V gene encodes CDR1 DFQATT and CDR2 SNEGSKA (reference sequence). The DNA of the CDR3 is TGCAGTGCTAGTTCGGTGGGGCCAAAATACAATGAGCAGTTCTTC. Encoded protein: CSASSVGPKYNEQFF.

This chain connects TRBV30 to TRBJ1-5, with 7 nucleotides matching TRBD1. The CDR3 is 16 residues long. Germline lookup yields CDR1 GTSNPN and CDR2 SVGIG (reference sequence). J lost 5 bases, V lost 2 bases, and 12 bases had no gene match. The CDR3 is CAWSRRGRGNHQPQHF. DNA of the CDR3: TGTGCCTGGAGTAGGAGGGGGCGCGGAAACCATCAGCCCCAGCATTTT.

This clone was observed a few times. The chain carries TRBV4-1 and TRBJ2-5; 10 positions agree with TRBD2. The V segment lost 6 bases and the J segment 2 bases; nucleotides outside the gene matches: 3. Germline V gene lookup returns CDR1 MGHRA and CDR2 YSYEKL. The CDR3 length is 14 residues. CDR3: CASSSGRRQETQYF. The CDR3, as DNA: TGCGCCAGCAGTAGCGGGAGGAGGCAAGAGACCCAGTACTTC.

The chain combines TRBV30 with TRBJ1-1; a weak D match, TRBD1 (6 bases). With 2 bases removed from V and 2 bases from J, the gap between germline ends came to 12 bases. Looked up from germline, CDR1 is GTSNPN and CDR2 is SVGIG (reference sequence). The CDR3 contains 14 residues. In DNA form, the CDR3 reads TGTGCCTGGAGTCCCGGGACAATTAACACTGAAGCTTTCTTT. Its translation: CAWSPGTINTEAFF.

The V call is TRBV12-2, the J call TRBJ2-3; TRBD1 reflects the table's D call only, with no check against the DNA. TRBV12-2 is given as a pseudogene. There are 19 residues in the CDR3. The CDR3 DNA is TGTGCAAGTCGCTCTAGAAGACATAGTAGGGGTTCCCCCACAGATACGCAGTATTTT. Protein: CASRSRRHSRGSPTDTQYF.

In its sample, this clone was seen once. The V call is TRBV9, the J call TRBJ2-3, with D unclear. V was shortened by 5 bases and J by 15 bases, with 19 bases between the two germline ends. This CDR3 region has 12 residues. Per the germline V gene, CDR1 is SGDLS and CDR2 is YYNGEE. As DNA, the CDR3 is TGTGCCAGCAGTCATTCCCCCGCAACGGTTTATTTT. Its translation is CASSHSPATVYF.

The CDR3 DNA sequence: TGTGCCAGCAGCTCCCACTGGGGGGGAAGGAACACTGAAGCTTTCTTT. It translates to CASSSHWGGRNTEAFF. This chain joins TRBV11-2 and TRBJ1-1; maybe TRBD1 (5 bases). Germline CDR1 SGHAT, CDR2 FQNNGV. V shed 4 bases and J shed 1 base, with 16 bases lying between them. The length of the CDR3 is 16 residues.

This clone was found many times. V is TRBV3-1 (or the pseudogene TRBV3-2) and J is TRBJ2-7, with 10 bases lining up with TRBD1. V lost 5 bases, J lost 2 bases, and 6 bases stayed unmatched. CDR3 length: 15 amino acids. The germline V gene encodes CDR1 LGHDT and CDR2 YNNKEL (reference sequence). CDR3: CASSRTGQGTYEQYF. The CDR3 coding sequence is TGTGCCAGCAGCAGGACGGGACAGGGGACCTACGAGCAGTACTTC.